This TCR beta chain is drawn from a study of memory CD4+ T cells and cytomegalovirus serostatus. Across the whole study: This sample comes from healthy Belgian adults, several CMV seropositive, about 25 seronegative. Study-level findings and limits: Each of approximately 70 CMV-associated TCRbeta sequences occurred in one to five individuals. Median bootstrapped AUC for CMV status was roughly 0.95 originally, 0.9 to 0.93 US-trained.

Original processing notes: After removing out-of-frame reads, over 2 million distinct TCRbeta sequences remained. Profiled with immunoSEQ multiplex PCR; TCRdb holds only in-frame clones, not every one. Clone size and the V and J calls come from that table; the DNA yielded D and trimming. The profile shows under 80,000 clones, 75% to 85% of them singletons. Note on this clone: Its antigen is currently unknown.

The sort gate was single viable CD3+CD4+CD8-CD45RO+ cells for memory CD4+ T cells. This CDR3 has 12 amino acids. In germline, CDR1 is MNHNY, CDR2 SVGAGI (reference sequence). Deletions cut 2 bases from V and 4 bases from J, with 5 bases between. Sample: memory CD4+ T cells from blood. This chain joins TRBV6-6 and TRBJ2-5; D is uncertain. The sequence derives from an adult in good health and CMV-seronegative. The CDR3 sequence: CASSYVGETQYF. Here the CDR3 DNA reads TGTGCCAGCAGTTACGTTGGAGAGACCCAGTACTTC.